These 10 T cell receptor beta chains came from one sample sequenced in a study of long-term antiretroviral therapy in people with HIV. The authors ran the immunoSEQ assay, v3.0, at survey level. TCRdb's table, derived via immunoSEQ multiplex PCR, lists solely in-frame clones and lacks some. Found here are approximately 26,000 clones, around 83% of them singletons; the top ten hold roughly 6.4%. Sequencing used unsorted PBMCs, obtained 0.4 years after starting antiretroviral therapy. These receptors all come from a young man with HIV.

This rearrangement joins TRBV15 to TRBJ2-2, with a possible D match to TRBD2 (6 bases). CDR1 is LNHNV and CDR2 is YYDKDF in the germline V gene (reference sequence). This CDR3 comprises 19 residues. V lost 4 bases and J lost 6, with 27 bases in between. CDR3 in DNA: TGTGCCACCAGCATGTCGGGGACTCTGCCTGTGAGCGGGCCCGGGGAGCTGTTTTTT. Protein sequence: CATSMSGTLPVSGPGELFF.

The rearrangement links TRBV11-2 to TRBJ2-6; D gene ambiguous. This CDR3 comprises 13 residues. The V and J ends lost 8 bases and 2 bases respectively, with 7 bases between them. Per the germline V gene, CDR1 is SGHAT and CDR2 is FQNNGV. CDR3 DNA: TGTGCCAGCGGTTTACCTGGGGCCAACGTCCTGACTTTC. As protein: CASGLPGANVLTF. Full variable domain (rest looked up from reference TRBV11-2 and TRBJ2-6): EAGVAQSPRYKIIEKRQSVAFWCNPISGHATLYWYQQILGQGPKLLIQFQNNGVVDDSQLPKDRFSAERLKGVDSTLKIQPAKLEDSAVYLCASGLPGANVLTFGAGSRLTVL.

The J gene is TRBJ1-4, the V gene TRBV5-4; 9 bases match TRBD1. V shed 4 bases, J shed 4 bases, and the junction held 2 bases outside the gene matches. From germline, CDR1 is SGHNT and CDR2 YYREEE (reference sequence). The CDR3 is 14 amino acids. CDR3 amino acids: CASSRDRDNEKLFF. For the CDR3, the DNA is TGTGCCAGCAGCAGGGACAGGGATAATGAAAAACTGTTTTTT. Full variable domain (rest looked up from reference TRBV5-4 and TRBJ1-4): ETGVTQSPTHLIKTRGQQVTLRCSSQSGHNTVSWYQQALGQGPQFIFQYYREEENGRGNFPPRFSGLQFPNYSSELNVNALELDDSALYLCASSRDRDNEKLFFGSGTQLSVL.

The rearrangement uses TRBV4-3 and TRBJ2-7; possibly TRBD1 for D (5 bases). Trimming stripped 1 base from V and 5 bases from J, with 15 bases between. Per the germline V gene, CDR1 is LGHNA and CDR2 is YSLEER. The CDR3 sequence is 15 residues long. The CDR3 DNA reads TGCGCCAGCAGCCAAGGTAGGGGCCCCAGGGACGAGCAGTACTTC. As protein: CASSQGRGPRDEQYF.

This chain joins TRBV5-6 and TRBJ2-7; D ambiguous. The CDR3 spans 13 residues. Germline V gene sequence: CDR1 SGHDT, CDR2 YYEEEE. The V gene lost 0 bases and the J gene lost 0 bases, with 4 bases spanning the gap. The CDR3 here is CASSLAVSYEQYF. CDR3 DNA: TGTGCCAGCAGCTTGGCCGTCTCCTACGAGCAGTACTTC.

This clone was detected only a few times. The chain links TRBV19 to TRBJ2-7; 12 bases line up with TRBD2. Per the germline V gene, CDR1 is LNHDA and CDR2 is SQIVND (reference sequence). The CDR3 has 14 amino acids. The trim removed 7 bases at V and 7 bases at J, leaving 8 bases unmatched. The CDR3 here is CASKPGLAGREQYF. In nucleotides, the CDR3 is TGTGCCAGTAAACCTGGACTAGCGGGGCGTGAGCAGTACTTC.

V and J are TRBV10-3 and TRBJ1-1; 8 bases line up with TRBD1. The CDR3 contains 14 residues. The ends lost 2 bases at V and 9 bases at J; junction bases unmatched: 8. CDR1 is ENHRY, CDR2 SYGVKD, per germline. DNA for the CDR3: TGTGCCATCAGTGAGGTGGAATGGGACAGGCAAGCTTTCTTT. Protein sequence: CAISEVEWDRQAFF.

CDR3 DNA: TGTGCCAGCAGCGGAAACTACTACGAGCAGTACTTC. Amino acid sequence: CASSGNYYEQYF. The chain links TRBV6-5 to TRBJ2-7; D unresolved. The germline V gene has CDR1 MNHEY and CDR2 SVGAGI. The CDR3 contains 12 residues. V lost 6 bases to trimming and J lost 3 bases, with 9 bases between them.

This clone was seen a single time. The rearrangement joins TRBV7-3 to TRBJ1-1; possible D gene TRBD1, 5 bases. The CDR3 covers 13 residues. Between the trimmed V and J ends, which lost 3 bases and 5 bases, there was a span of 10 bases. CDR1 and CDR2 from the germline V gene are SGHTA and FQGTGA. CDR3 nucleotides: TGTGCCAGCAGCTTGGGGGGAGGGACTGAAGCTTTCTTT. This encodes CASSLGGGTEAFF.

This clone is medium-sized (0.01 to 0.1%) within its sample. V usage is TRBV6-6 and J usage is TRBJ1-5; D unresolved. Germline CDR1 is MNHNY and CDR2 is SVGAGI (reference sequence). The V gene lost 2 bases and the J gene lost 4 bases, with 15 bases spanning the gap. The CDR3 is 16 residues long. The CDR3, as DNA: TGTGCCAGCAGTTACGTGGTCTCGCCGGGGAATCAGCCCCAGCATTTT. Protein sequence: CASSYVVSPGNQPQHF.